Listed below are T cell receptor beta chains from one sample, sequenced in a study of tumor and adjacent non-tumor tissue in lung cancer. TCRdb re-analysed the multiplex PCR reads in MiXCR, keeping a single row per CDR3 protein. The sample has around 200,000 distinct CDR3 sequences; 71% are singletons. Sequenced sample: lung tumor tissue. The source of these receptors is a man in his sixties with non-small cell lung cancer. CDR3s include the opening cysteine and the closing phenylalanine or tryptophan. D genes are given only for firm matches. Clone size appears in some rows only: once, few, many, or a class for an expanded clone.

D gene: NA; V gene: TRBV11-2; clone size: once; J gene: TRBJ2-5; CDR3 protein: CTSCLIGYQETQYF; CDR3 DNA: TGTACCAGCTGCTTAATTGGCTACCAAGAAACCCAGTACTTC
D gene: NA; V gene: TRBV7-2; clone size: few; J gene: TRBJ2-7; CDR3 protein: CASSLAPGSEQYF; CDR3 DNA: TGTGCCAGCAGCTTAGCCCCGGGAAGCGAGCAGTACTTC
D gene: TRBD2; V gene: TRBV6-2/TRBV6-3; clone size: NA; J gene: TRBJ2-5; CDR3 protein: CASSGLAGVAVGETQYF; CDR3 DNA: TGTGCCAGCAGTGGTCTAGCGGGAGTGGCGGTCGGGGAGACCCAGTACTTC
D gene: NA; V gene: TRBV4-1; clone size: few; J gene: TRBJ2-6; CDR3 protein: CASSRVTTVSGANVLTF; CDR3 DNA: TGCGCCAGCAGCCGCGTAACGACCGTCTCTGGGGCCAACGTCCTGACTTTC
D gene: NA; V gene: TRBV5-1; clone size: many; J gene: TRBJ2-5; CDR3 protein: CASSADGKETQYF; CDR3 DNA: TGCGCCAGCAGCGCGGACGGAAAAGAGACCCAGTACTTC
D gene: NA; V gene: TRBV4-2; clone size: NA; J gene: TRBJ1-2; CDR3 protein: CASSQEKGNYGYTF; CDR3 DNA: TGTGCCAGCAGCCAAGAGAAGGGCAACTATGGCTACACCTTC
D gene: NA; V gene: TRBV6-9; clone size: NA; J gene: TRBJ2-2; CDR3 protein: CASSYQGMWTRELFF; CDR3 DNA: TGTGCCAGCAGTTATCAGGGGATGTGGACCCGGGAGCTGTTTTTT
D gene: NA; V gene: TRBV12-3/TRBV12-4; clone size: NA; J gene: TRBJ1-1; CDR3 protein: CASSLSVNTEAFF; CDR3 DNA: TGTGCCAGCAGTTTGTCAGTGAACACTGAAGCTTTCTTT
D gene: NA; V gene: TRBV6-5; clone size: NA; J gene: TRBJ1-2; CDR3 protein: CASTYDRNYDYTF; CDR3 DNA: TGTGCCAGCACTTACGACAGGAACTATGACTACACCTTC
D gene: NA; V gene: TRBV5-1; clone size: NA; J gene: TRBJ2-3; CDR3 protein: CTSGGQGLDTQYF; CDR3 DNA: TGCACCAGCGGGGGACAGGGATTAGATACGCAGTATTTT
D gene: TRBD2; V gene: TRBV29-1; clone size: NA; J gene: TRBJ2-3; CDR3 protein: CSVEGLAGARDMQYF; CDR3 DNA: TGCAGCGTTGAAGGACTAGCGGGAGCACGAGATATGCAGTATTTT
D gene: TRBD1; V gene: TRBV29-1; clone size: NA; J gene: TRBJ1-1; CDR3 protein: CSVDEQGERAFF; CDR3 DNA: TGCAGCGTCGACGAACAGGGGGAGCGAGCTTTCTTT
D gene: TRBD2; V gene: TRBV20-1; clone size: few; J gene: TRBJ2-1; CDR3 protein: CSARVREASSYNEQFF; CDR3 DNA: TGCAGTGCTAGGGTACGGGAGGCTAGCTCCTACAATGAGCAGTTCTTC
D gene: TRBD2; V gene: TRBV20-1; clone size: NA; J gene: TRBJ2-7; CDR3 protein: CSVRTSGNSYEHYF; CDR3 DNA: TGCAGTGTCCGGACTAGCGGCAACTCCTACGAGCACTACTTC
D gene: TRBD2; V gene: TRBV5-1; clone size: NA; J gene: TRBJ2-3; CDR3 protein: CASSSTGTSGSPGTDAQYF; CDR3 DNA: TGCGCCAGTAGCTCCACTGGGACTAGCGGGAGTCCCGGCACAGATGCGCAGTATTTT
D gene: TRBD2; V gene: TRBV13; clone size: NA; J gene: TRBJ2-3; CDR3 protein: CGSSSKLAGALPPDTQYF; CDR3 DNA: TGTGGCAGCAGCTCCAAACTAGCGGGGGCCCTCCCCCCAGATACGCAGTATTTT
D gene: TRBD1; V gene: TRBV7-8; clone size: NA; J gene: TRBJ2-7; CDR3 protein: CASSLETGQSYERYF; CDR3 DNA: TGTGCCAGCAGCTTAGAGACAGGGCAAAGCTACGAGCGGTACTTC
D gene: TRBD1; V gene: TRBV6-5; clone size: NA; J gene: TRBJ2-2; CDR3 protein: CASSYSGTGQGGKLFF; CDR3 DNA: TGTGCCAGCAGTTACTCTGGGACAGGGCAGGGCGGGAAGTTGTTTTTT
D gene: TRBD2; V gene: TRBV6-1; clone size: NA; J gene: TRBJ2-7; CDR3 protein: CAGSEGLAAAYEQYF; CDR3 DNA: TGTGCCGGCAGTGAGGGACTAGCCGCGGCCTACGAGCAGTACTTC
D gene: NA; V gene: TRBV20-1; clone size: NA; J gene: TRBJ1-3; CDR3 protein: CSARGFRGNTIYF; CDR3 DNA: TGCAGTGCTAGAGGGTTCAGGGGAAACACCATATATTTT
D gene: TRBD2; V gene: TRBV28; clone size: few; J gene: TRBJ2-1; CDR3 protein: CASSDLAGGNNEQFF; CDR3 DNA: TGTGCCAGCAGCGATTTAGCGGGGGGAAACAATGAGCAGTTCTTC
D gene: NA; V gene: TRBV20-1; clone size: few; J gene: TRBJ2-3; CDR3 protein: CSASDERRAGGPGADTQYF; CDR3 DNA: TGCAGTGCTAGTGATGAAAGGAGAGCGGGTGGACCGGGGGCAGATACGCAGTATTTT
D gene: NA; V gene: TRBV6-5; clone size: NA; J gene: TRBJ2-7; CDR3 protein: CDSGNVGVTRYDQYF; CDR3 DNA: TGTGACAGCGGCAATGTGGGAGTCACTCGCTACGATCAGTACTTC
D gene: NA; V gene: TRBV20-1; clone size: many; J gene: TRBJ1-5; CDR3 protein: CSATWGGGGGNQPQHF; CDR3 DNA: TGCAGTGCTACCTGGGGAGGTGGGGGAGGGAATCAGCCCCAGCATTTT
D gene: TRBD1; V gene: TRBV4-1; clone size: NA; J gene: TRBJ2-2; CDR3 protein: CANSQLETGGTGELFF; CDR3 DNA: TGCGCCAACAGCCAACTGGAGACAGGGGGGACCGGGGAGCTGTTTTTT
D gene: NA; V gene: TRBV11-2; clone size: many; J gene: TRBJ2-7; CDR3 protein: CASSLEVVASPRQQYF; CDR3 DNA: TGTGCCAGCAGCTTAGAGGTGGTGGCGTCCCCGAGGCAGCAGTACTTC
D gene: NA; V gene: TRBV28; clone size: NA; J gene: TRBJ1-1; CDR3 protein: CASDVAGMITEAFF; CDR3 DNA: TGTGCCAGCGACGTCGCAGGAATGATCACTGAAGCTTTCTTT
D gene: NA; V gene: TRBV20-1; clone size: NA; J gene: TRBJ2-7; CDR3 protein: CSAAVNHHYYEQYF; CDR3 DNA: TGCAGCGCTGCGGTAAATCATCATTACTACGAGCAGTACTTC
D gene: NA; V gene: TRBV29-1; clone size: NA; J gene: TRBJ2-4; CDR3 protein: CSVAKPSVTIGIQYF; CDR3 DNA: TGCAGCGTTGCGAAGCCTAGCGTGACGATAGGCATTCAGTACTTC
D gene: TRBD1; V gene: TRBV5-4; clone size: few; J gene: TRBJ1-2; CDR3 protein: CASSFGQGDYGYTF; CDR3 DNA: TGTGCCAGCAGCTTTGGGCAGGGGGATTATGGCTACACCTTC
D gene: NA; V gene: TRBV12-3/TRBV12-4; clone size: NA; J gene: TRBJ1-1; CDR3 protein: CASSLLGLGNWNTEALF; CDR3 DNA: TGTGCCAGCAGTTTACTGGGACTGGGTAATTGGAACACTGAAGCTCTCTTT
D gene: TRBD1; V gene: TRBV12-3/TRBV12-4; clone size: few; J gene: TRBJ1-4; CDR3 protein: CASSLQGAGEKLFF; CDR3 DNA: TGTGCCAGCAGCCTTCAGGGGGCAGGGGAAAAACTGTTTTTT
D gene: TRBD1; V gene: TRBV7-9; clone size: NA; J gene: TRBJ2-7; CDR3 protein: CASSQQGISYEQYF; CDR3 DNA: TGTGCCAGCAGCCAACAGGGGATTTCCTACGAGCAGTACTTC
D gene: NA; V gene: TRBV5-1; clone size: NA; J gene: TRBJ1-4; CDR3 protein: CASSTSPTNEKLFF; CDR3 DNA: TGCGCCAGCAGCACGAGTCCAACTAATGAAAAACTGTTTTTT
D gene: NA; V gene: TRBV5-8; clone size: NA; J gene: TRBJ2-1; CDR3 protein: CASSFTPYNEQFF; CDR3 DNA: TGTGCCAGCAGCTTTACACCCTACAATGAGCAGTTCTTC
D gene: NA; V gene: TRBV20-1; clone size: NA; J gene: TRBJ1-1; CDR3 protein: CSDREDRNIEAFF; CDR3 DNA: TGCAGTGATAGAGAAGACCGGAACATTGAAGCTTTCTTT
D gene: TRBD1; V gene: TRBV6-5; clone size: NA; J gene: TRBJ1-3; CDR3 protein: CASRPGGAGGNTIYF; CDR3 DNA: TGTGCCAGCAGACCAGGGGGCGCAGGAGGAAACACCATATATTTT
D gene: NA; V gene: TRBV7-9; clone size: once; J gene: TRBJ1-5; CDR3 protein: CASSLDSSNQPHHF; CDR3 DNA: TGTGCCAGCAGCTTAGATAGTAGCAATCAGCCCCACCATTTT
D gene: NA; V gene: TRBV6-6; clone size: few; J gene: TRBJ1-5; CDR3 protein: CASSYSSQFNQPQHF; CDR3 DNA: TGTGCCAGCAGTTACTCCAGCCAGTTCAATCAGCCCCAGCATTTT
D gene: NA; V gene: TRBV20-1; clone size: NA; J gene: TRBJ1-5; CDR3 protein: CNASVGLYSNQPQHF; CDR3 DNA: TGCAATGCTAGTGTAGGGCTCTATAGCAATCAGCCCCAGCATTTT
D gene: TRBD2; V gene: TRBV7-9; clone size: few; J gene: TRBJ2-1; CDR3 protein: CASSLPGLAGLEQFF; CDR3 DNA: TGTGCCAGCAGCCTTCCGGGACTAGCGGGACTTGAGCAGTTCTTC
D gene: TRBD1; V gene: TRBV11-3; clone size: NA; J gene: TRBJ2-7; CDR3 protein: CASRLEGTGQGLYEQYF; CDR3 DNA: TGTGCCAGCAGACTAGAGGGGACCGGACAGGGACTCTACGAGCAGTACTTC
D gene: NA; V gene: TRBV5-4; clone size: once; J gene: TRBJ2-5; CDR3 protein: CASSSGCQGAQETQYF; CDR3 DNA: TGTGCCAGCAGCTCGGGTTGTCAGGGAGCCCAAGAGACCCAGTACTTC
D gene: NA; V gene: TRBV4-2; clone size: NA; J gene: TRBJ1-1; CDR3 protein: CASSQNHFPGPGAFF; CDR3 DNA: TGTGCTAGCAGCCAAAATCATTTTCCGGGTCCCGGAGCTTTCTTT
D gene: TRBD1; V gene: TRBV20-1; clone size: NA; J gene: TRBJ1-1; CDR3 protein: CSARDFQGALTEAFF; CDR3 DNA: TGCAGTGCTAGAGATTTCCAGGGGGCGCTCACTGAAGCATTCTTT
D gene: NA; V gene: TRBV4-3; clone size: NA; J gene: TRBJ2-1; CDR3 protein: CASSQDRIGGGYNEQFF; CDR3 DNA: TGCGCCAGCAGCCAAGATCGAATAGGAGGAGGGTACAATGAGCAGTTCTTC
D gene: NA; V gene: TRBV12-3/TRBV12-4; clone size: NA; J gene: TRBJ2-1; CDR3 protein: CACSSTGRRNEQFF; CDR3 DNA: TGTGCTTGCAGTTCCACGGGCAGACGCAATGAGCAGTTCTTC
D gene: NA; V gene: TRBV6-5; clone size: NA; J gene: TRBJ2-7; CDR3 protein: CASSLTQRATYEQYF; CDR3 DNA: TGTGCCAGCAGTCTCACACAGAGGGCTACCTACGAGCAGTACTTC
D gene: TRBD2; V gene: TRBV20-1; clone size: NA; J gene: TRBJ2-5; CDR3 protein: CNARVEGAGGPSETQYF; CDR3 DNA: TGCAATGCTAGAGTGGAGGGCGCGGGAGGGCCCTCGGAGACCCAGTACTTC
D gene: NA; V gene: TRBV20-1; clone size: once; J gene: TRBJ2-3; CDR3 protein: CSASGWDTNTQYF; CDR3 DNA: TGCAGTGCTTCAGGCTGGGACACAAATACGCAGTATTTT
D gene: NA; V gene: TRBV6-6; clone size: NA; J gene: TRBJ1-4; CDR3 protein: CASSFPGRDEKLFF; CDR3 DNA: TGTGCCAGCAGTTTCCCCGGCAGGGACGAAAAACTGTTTTTT
D gene: NA; V gene: TRBV19; clone size: NA; J gene: TRBJ1-1; CDR3 protein: CASSNLGGTVNTEAFF; CDR3 DNA: TGTGCCAGTAGTAATCTGGGAGGCACCGTGAACACTGAAGCTTTCTTT
D gene: NA; V gene: TRBV11-3; clone size: many; J gene: TRBJ1-2; CDR3 protein: CASSPGTEVVAGYTF; CDR3 DNA: TGTGCCAGCAGCCCCGGGACGGAGGTTGTGGCTGGCTACACCTTC
D gene: NA; V gene: TRBV6-6; clone size: many; J gene: TRBJ2-7; CDR3 protein: CASTKQGAEQYF; CDR3 DNA: TGTGCCAGCACCAAACAGGGCGCCGAGCAGTACTTC
D gene: TRBD2; V gene: TRBV11-3; clone size: NA; J gene: TRBJ2-1; CDR3 protein: CASSLTSGIRNEQFF; CDR3 DNA: TGTGCCAGCAGCCTCACTAGCGGTATAAGGAATGAGCAGTTCTTC
D gene: TRBD1; V gene: TRBV6-5; clone size: NA; J gene: TRBJ1-2; CDR3 protein: CASRRQGGAYCYTF; CDR3 DNA: TGTGCCAGCAGACGACAGGGGGGGGCCTATTGCTACACCTTC
D gene: NA; V gene: TRBV4-3; clone size: few; J gene: TRBJ2-7; CDR3 protein: CASSQELSRSYEQYF; CDR3 DNA: TGCGCCAGCAGCCAAGAACTATCCCGCTCCTACGAGCAGTACTTC